The rows below give T cell receptor beta chains drawn from one sample of a study of cytomegalovirus exposure and HLA in healthy donors. Data came from immunoSEQ multiplex PCR; TCRdb stores just in-frame clones and leaves some out. The sample lists over 200,000 clones; 88% were seen once. Input material: PBMCs. These receptors all come from a woman younger than 35 in good health and CMV-seronegative. Both conserved end residues are part of each CDR3. A D gene is named only where the DNA matches it firmly. Some rows have no size entry. The others give once, few or many, or a class for an expanded clone.

size | J | D | V | DNA | CDR3
. | TRBJ1-2 | . | TRBV18 | TGTGCCAGCTCACCGAGTATGGGAGGGCCTTATGGCTACACCTTC | CASSPSMGGPYGYTF
. | TRBJ1-1 | . | TRBV2 | TGTGCCAGCAGCCGCTCAGGGGCCACTGAAGCTTTCTTT | CASSRSGATEAFF
. | TRBJ2-7 | . | TRBV4-1 | TGCGCCAGCAGCCCGGGACTGCCGGCCTACGAGCAGTACTTC | CASSPGLPAYEQYF
. | TRBJ2-2 | TRBD1 | TRBV7-9 | TGTGCCAGCAGCCCCCGGGACAGTACCGGGGAGCTGTTTTTT | CASSPRDSTGELFF
. | TRBJ1-1 | . | TRBV2 | TGTGCCAGCAGAATGATGCGGAACACTGAAGCTTTCTTT | CASRMMRNTEAFF
many | TRBJ1-5 | . | TRBV6-5 | TGTGCCAGCAGTTACGCCCAGGAGGCTCAGCCCCAGCATTTT | CASSYAQEAQPQHF
. | TRBJ2-4 | . | TRBV7-2 | TGTGCCAGCAGCGACCTCGAGGGTAACATTCAGTACTTC | CASSDLEGNIQYF
. | TRBJ2-1 | . | TRBV27 | TGTGCCAGCAGTTTATCGATCTACTTTACCAACAATGAGCAGTTCTTC | CASSLSIYFTNNEQFF
. | TRBJ2-7 | TRBD1 | TRBV28 | TGTGCCAGCAGCTTAAGCCTACCGGGACAGGGTGGGGGTAGGAGGTACTTC | CASSLSLPGQGGGRRYF
. | TRBJ1-2 | TRBD1 | TRBV6-5 | TGTGCCAGCAGTTACCCGCGGGACAGGGGGTTCTATGGCTACACCTTC | CASSYPRDRGFYGYTF
. | TRBJ2-7 | TRBD2 | TRBV6-5 | TGTGCCAGCAGAGAGGGACTAGCGGGAGCCACGCAGTACTTC | CASREGLAGATQYF
. | TRBJ2-7 | TRBD1 | TRBV7-6 | TGTGCCAGCAGCTTCCAACAGGGGGTATACGAGCAGTACTTC | CASSFQQGVYEQYF
. | TRBJ2-7 | TRBD2 | TRBV5-8 | TGTGCCAGCAGATCTAGCGGGAGAACCTACGAGCAGTACTTC | CASRSSGRTYEQYF
. | TRBJ2-7 | TRBD1 | TRBV19 | TGTGCCAGTAGTATAGAGACAGGGGGCGCATACGAGCAGTACTTC | CASSIETGGAYEQYF
. | TRBJ1-1 | TRBD1 | TRBV5-1 | TGCGCCAGCAGCTTGACCCCCGGGACAGGGGAGACTGAAGCTTTCTTT | CASSLTPGTGETEAFF
. | TRBJ2-1 | TRBD1 | TRBV4-2 | TGTGCCAGCAGCCAAGCTGCTCAGGGCCAGGGGGCTGAGAATGAGCAGTTCTTC | CASSQAAQGQGAENEQFF
few | TRBJ1-2 | TRBD1 | TRBV19 | TGTGCCAGTAGTACTCTGGACAGGGGAATCGGTGGCTACACCTTC | CASSTLDRGIGGYTF
. | TRBJ1-5 | . | TRBV28 | TGTGCCAGCAGAATATATAGCAATCAGCCCCAGCATTTT | CASRIYSNQPQHF
. | TRBJ2-5 | TRBD1 | TRBV5-1 | TGCGCCAGCAGCGGGGGACAGAACCAAGAGACCCAGTACTTC | CASSGGQNQETQYF
. | TRBJ2-1 | TRBD2 | TRBV28 | TGTGCCAGCAGTTCCCTTTTCGGTAGCGGGGTACGAAGCTCCTACAATGAGCAGTTCTTC | CASSSLFGSGVRSSYNEQFF
few | TRBJ1-2 | TRBD1 | TRBV28 | TGTGCCAGCAGCTTCCTTACAGGGGAGCGGACCTTC | CASSFLTGERTF
. | TRBJ2-6 | TRBD1 | TRBV10-1 | TGCGCCAGTCTTCTCCGGGACAGGGGGCAGGCAGCTGGGGCCAACGTCCTGACTTTC | CASLLRDRGQAAGANVLTF
. | TRBJ2-3 | TRBD2 | TRBV9 | TGTGCCAGCAGCAGACACGGGACTAGCGGTAGCACAGATACGCAGTATTTT | CASSRHGTSGSTDTQYF
. | TRBJ2-1 | TRBD2 | TRBV28 | TGTGCCAGCAGGGGGTCCGGGCTAGCGGCTACCTACAATGAGCAGTTCTTC | CASRGSGLAATYNEQFF
. | TRBJ1-1 | . | TRBV28 | TGTGCCAGCAGTTTGGGCAGGGGGAACACTGAAGCTTTCTTT | CASSLGRGNTEAFF
few | TRBJ1-2 | . | TRBV6-1 | TGTGCCAGCTTGCCAGACATCTATGGCTACACCTTC | CASLPDIYGYTF
. | TRBJ2-5 | . | TRBV28 | TGTGCCAGCAGTTCCAGACCGAGAGCCAGGGAGACCCAGTACTTC | CASSSRPRARETQYF
. | TRBJ2-6 | TRBD2 | TRBV2 | TGTGCCAGCAGTGGTCCGACTAGCGGGTCTGGGGCCAACGTCCTGACTTTC | CASSGPTSGSGANVLTF
. | TRBJ2-1 | TRBD2 | TRBV27 | TGTGCCAGCAGCCCCACCGGGACTAAACATACTTCGGGCTACAATGAGCAGTTCTTC | CASSPTGTKHTSGYNEQFF
. | TRBJ2-1 | . | TRBV7-9 | TGTGCCAGCAGCTTGGGCGGGGAGCTGTTGGATGAGCAGTTCTTC | CASSLGGELLDEQFF
. | TRBJ2-3 | . | TRBV13 | TGTGCCAGCAGCTTAGCTGGGGAGAGCACAGATACGCAGTATTTT | CASSLAGESTDTQYF
. | TRBJ1-1 | . | TRBV6-5 | TGTGCCAGCAGACGCGCCGGGGGTGTGGCTTTCTTT | CASRRAGGVAFF
. | TRBJ2-7 | . | TRBV30 | TGTGCCTGGAGTGTACTCAACTCCGCGCAATACGAGCAGTACTTC | CAWSVLNSAQYEQYF
. | TRBJ2-7 | TRBD2 | TRBV7-8 | TGTGCCAGCAGCCTCGGGACTAGCGGCTCCTACGAGCAGTACTTC | CASSLGTSGSYEQYF
. | TRBJ2-3 | . | TRBV19 | TGTGCCAGTAGCGGGTGGCTCGTTAACACAGATACGCAGTATTTT | CASSGWLVNTDTQYF
. | TRBJ2-2 | TRBD2 | TRBV5-4 | TGTGCCAGCAGCTCCCGAGCGGGAGGTGTTACCGGGGAGCTGTTTTTT | CASSSRAGGVTGELFF
. | TRBJ2-3 | TRBD1 | TRBV7-9 | TGTGCCAGCAGTTCCGGACAGGGGGTTCAAGATACGCAGTATTTT | CASSSGQGVQDTQYF
. | TRBJ2-5 | TRBD1 | TRBV9 | TGTGCCAGCAGCACTCACAGGGGGCTTTTGGAGACCCAGTACTTC | CASSTHRGLLETQYF
. | TRBJ1-5 | . | TRBV30 | TGTGCCTGGAGCCTGAAACTGGTGGGCAACAATCAGCCCCAGCATTTT | CAWSLKLVGNNQPQHF
. | TRBJ1-5 | . | TRBV19 | TGTGCCAGTAGTTCCCGGACAGTCAATCAGCCCCAGCATTTT | CASSSRTVNQPQHF
. | TRBJ2-2 | . | TRBV7-3 | TGTGCCAGCAGCTTACCGGGGAACACCGGGGAGCTGTTTTTT | CASSLPGNTGELFF
. | TRBJ2-1 | TRBD2 | TRBV7-6 | TGTGCCAGCAGCTTAGGGATAACTAGCGGGAGCTCCTACAATGAGCAGTTCTTC | CASSLGITSGSSYNEQFF
. | TRBJ2-7 | . | TRBV12-5 | TGTGCTAGTGGTTTGGTAAGCTGGTCCCATTCCTACGAGCAGTACTTC | CASGLVSWSHSYEQYF
. | TRBJ2-1 | . | TRBV27 | TGTGCCAGCAGTTCTAGCGAAAGCTCCTACAATGAGCAGTTCTTC | CASSSSESSYNEQFF
. | TRBJ2-2 | TRBD1 | TRBV7-9 | TGTGCCAGCAGAACCACGAGCAGGGGGCGCGACACCGGGGAGCTGTTTTTT | CASRTTSRGRDTGELFF
. | TRBJ2-5 | TRBD1 | TRBV5-4 | TGTGCCAGCAGCAACGGACAGGCCGGAGAGACCCAGTACTTC | CASSNGQAGETQYF
once | TRBJ2-7 | TRBD1 | TRBV19 | TGTGCCAGTAGCTTTAAGGGGGCAGAGCCCTACGAGCAGTACTTC | CASSFKGAEPYEQYF
. | TRBJ2-2 | . | TRBV11-2 | TGTGCCAGCACCGCCTTCGAGGCCGGGGAGCTGTTTTTT | CASTAFEAGELFF
. | TRBJ1-5 | . | TRBV18 | TGTGCCAGCTCACCGGGGGGGGCAAGTCAGCCCCAGCATTTT | CASSPGGASQPQHF
. | TRBJ2-7 | TRBD2 | TRBV28 | TGTGCCAGCACCAGGACTAGCGGGAGGGCCTACGAGCAGTACTTC | CASTRTSGRAYEQYF
. | TRBJ1-2 | TRBD1 | TRBV7-2 | TGTGCCAGCAGCTTAGGGGACAGGAGCTACTATGGCTACACCTTC | CASSLGDRSYYGYTF
once | TRBJ2-1 | TRBD2 | TRBV7-8 | TGTGCCAGCAGCTTACGAGCGGGAGAGGTTGAGCAGTTCTTC | CASSLRAGEVEQFF
. | TRBJ2-5 | . | TRBV27 | TGTGCCAGCAGTCCAAACCCAGCAAGGGGGACCCAGTACTTC | CASSPNPARGTQYF
. | TRBJ2-5 | TRBD2 | TRBV5-6 | TGTGCCAGCAGCCTAGCGGGAGTCCATTTGGAGACCCAGTACTTC | CASSLAGVHLETQYF
many | TRBJ2-3 | TRBD2 | TRBV4-2 | TGTGCCAGCGGCCGAGGTCTAGCGGAAGATACGCAGTATTTT | CASGRGLAEDTQYF
once | TRBJ2-1 | TRBD2 | TRBV23-1 | TGCGCCAGCAGGGCGACTAGCGGACTATACAATGAGCAGTTCTTC | CASRATSGLYNEQFF
. | TRBJ2-1 | . | TRBV4-3 | TGCGCCAGCAGCCAAGAGTTGCAGGGGTACAATGAGCAGTTCTTC | CASSQELQGYNEQFF
. | TRBJ2-3 | . | TRBV5-6 | TGTGCCAGCAGCTACCCCCGGGATACGCAGTATTTT | CASSYPRDTQYF
. | TRBJ2-1 | TRBD1 | TRBV11-1 | TGTGCCAGCAGCTTATCAGGGGGCCTCCACAATGAGCAGTTCTTC | CASSLSGGLHNEQFF